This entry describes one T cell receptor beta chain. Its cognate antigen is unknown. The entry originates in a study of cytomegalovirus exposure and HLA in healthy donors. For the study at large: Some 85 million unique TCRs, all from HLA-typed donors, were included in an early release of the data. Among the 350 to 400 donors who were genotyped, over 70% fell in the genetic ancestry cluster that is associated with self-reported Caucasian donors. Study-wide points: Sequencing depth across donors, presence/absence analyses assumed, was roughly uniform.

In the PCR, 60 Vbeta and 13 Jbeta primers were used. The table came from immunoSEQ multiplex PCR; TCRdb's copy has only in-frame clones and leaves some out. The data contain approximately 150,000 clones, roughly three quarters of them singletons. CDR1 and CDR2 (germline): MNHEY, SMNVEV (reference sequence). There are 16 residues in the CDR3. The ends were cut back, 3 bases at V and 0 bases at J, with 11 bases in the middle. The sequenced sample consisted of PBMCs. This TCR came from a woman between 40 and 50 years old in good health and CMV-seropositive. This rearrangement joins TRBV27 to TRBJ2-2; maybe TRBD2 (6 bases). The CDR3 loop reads CASSFVWGANTGELFF. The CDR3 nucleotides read TGTGCCAGCAGTTTCGTCTGGGGGGCGAACACCGGGGAGCTGTTTTTT.